These T cell receptor beta chains were read from a single sample in a study of CD8+CD57+ T cells in acquired aplastic anemia. Via MiXCR, TCRdb re-called the reads, giving one row per CDR3 protein. The sample comprises about 150,000 distinct CDR3 sequences, around 43% of which are singletons, and roughly 2.9% rests with the top ten. Sequencing was done on a sample of sorted CD4+, CD8+, or CD8+CD57+ T cells (not recorded which) from PBMCs. These receptors all come from a human donor with aplastic anemia. Each CDR3 is given without its conserved first and last residue. Each record gives: V gene, J gene, CDR3 protein.

v_call: TRBV7-9; j_call: TRBJ1-2; cdr3_aa: ASSSYRVDYGYT
v_call: TRBV2; j_call: TRBJ1-5; cdr3_aa: ASRGHGDSNQPQH
v_call: TRBV2; j_call: TRBJ2-7; cdr3_aa: ASRGDWNYEQY
v_call: TRBV10-3; j_call: TRBJ2-2; cdr3_aa: AISEAETGELF
v_call: TRBV5-4; j_call: TRBJ1-2; cdr3_aa: ASSSRDYGYT
v_call: TRBV2; j_call: TRBJ2-3; cdr3_aa: ASSDLRVTPPWDTQY
v_call: TRBV19; j_call: TRBJ2-6; cdr3_aa: ASSIPDRHPYSGANVLT
v_call: TRBV9; j_call: TRBJ2-3; cdr3_aa: ASSVTADTQY
v_call: TRBV19; j_call: TRBJ1-2; cdr3_aa: ASSLAPAGVYGYT
v_call: TRBV20-1; j_call: TRBJ2-1; cdr3_aa: SASSFPPPAVYNEQF
v_call: TRBV4-3; j_call: TRBJ2-1; cdr3_aa: ASSQDAPGPYNEQF
v_call: TRBV12-3/TRBV12-4; j_call: TRBJ1-2; cdr3_aa: ASSQPAGYGYT
v_call: TRBV5-4; j_call: TRBJ1-2; cdr3_aa: ASSFSGIHGYT
v_call: TRBV30; j_call: TRBJ2-2; cdr3_aa: AWLNKGSGELF
v_call: TRBV7-2; j_call: TRBJ2-7; cdr3_aa: ASSLNHEQY
v_call: TRBV20-1; j_call: TRBJ1-2; cdr3_aa: SAGDSHT
v_call: TRBV10-3; j_call: TRBJ1-5; cdr3_aa: AISSDRGGGQPQH
v_call: TRBV5-8; j_call: TRBJ1-3; cdr3_aa: ASSLDSFSGNTIY
v_call: TRBV19; j_call: TRBJ2-2; cdr3_aa: ASSISANGELF
v_call: TRBV11-2; j_call: TRBJ1-6; cdr3_aa: ASSSPGTGGRLYNSPLH
v_call: TRBV5-1; j_call: TRBJ2-7; cdr3_aa: ASSLASGEQY
v_call: TRBV19; j_call: TRBJ1-5; cdr3_aa: ASSMTGSNQPQH
v_call: TRBV29-1; j_call: TRBJ1-3; cdr3_aa: TGRGAVSGNTIY
v_call: TRBV2; j_call: TRBJ2-2; cdr3_aa: ASSGTGSGELF
v_call: TRBV7-2; j_call: TRBJ1-1; cdr3_aa: ASSVGTGWNEAF
v_call: TRBV4-1; j_call: TRBJ1-1; cdr3_aa: ASSQDSRISAEAF
v_call: TRBV7-2; j_call: TRBJ2-2; cdr3_aa: ASSLNRGSTGELF
v_call: TRBV12-3/TRBV12-4; j_call: TRBJ1-2; cdr3_aa: ASSSGQGAVGYGYT
v_call: TRBV7-9; j_call: TRBJ1-5; cdr3_aa: ASSSQEQPQH
v_call: TRBV19; j_call: TRBJ1-5; cdr3_aa: ASSIGRGNQPQH
v_call: TRBV29-1; j_call: TRBJ1-1; cdr3_aa: SVSPGANEAF
v_call: TRBV19; j_call: TRBJ1-1; cdr3_aa: ASRVNRGLVGNTEAF
v_call: TRBV7-2; j_call: TRBJ2-7; cdr3_aa: ASSRGPTSYEQY
v_call: TRBV12-3/TRBV12-4; j_call: TRBJ2-7; cdr3_aa: ASSQGQGSYEQY
v_call: TRBV10-3; j_call: TRBJ2-7; cdr3_aa: AISDRGAESYEQY
v_call: TRBV19; j_call: TRBJ1-2; cdr3_aa: ASSPLTGREDYGYT
v_call: TRBV19; j_call: TRBJ2-5; cdr3_aa: ASSIVGQGATQY
v_call: TRBV12-3/TRBV12-4; j_call: TRBJ1-2; cdr3_aa: ASNPSLGNGYT
v_call: TRBV12-3/TRBV12-4; j_call: TRBJ1-4; cdr3_aa: ASRLGATNEKLF
v_call: TRBV12-3/TRBV12-4; j_call: TRBJ2-1; cdr3_aa: ASSRPPPGRDSLNEQF
v_call: TRBV2; j_call: TRBJ2-7; cdr3_aa: ASRGGGLAQEQY
v_call: TRBV19; j_call: TRBJ2-5; cdr3_aa: ASSNSAETQY
v_call: TRBV10-3; j_call: TRBJ2-3; cdr3_aa: ATWDREMVTDTQY
v_call: TRBV4-3; j_call: TRBJ1-2; cdr3_aa: ASSQGGTANYGYT